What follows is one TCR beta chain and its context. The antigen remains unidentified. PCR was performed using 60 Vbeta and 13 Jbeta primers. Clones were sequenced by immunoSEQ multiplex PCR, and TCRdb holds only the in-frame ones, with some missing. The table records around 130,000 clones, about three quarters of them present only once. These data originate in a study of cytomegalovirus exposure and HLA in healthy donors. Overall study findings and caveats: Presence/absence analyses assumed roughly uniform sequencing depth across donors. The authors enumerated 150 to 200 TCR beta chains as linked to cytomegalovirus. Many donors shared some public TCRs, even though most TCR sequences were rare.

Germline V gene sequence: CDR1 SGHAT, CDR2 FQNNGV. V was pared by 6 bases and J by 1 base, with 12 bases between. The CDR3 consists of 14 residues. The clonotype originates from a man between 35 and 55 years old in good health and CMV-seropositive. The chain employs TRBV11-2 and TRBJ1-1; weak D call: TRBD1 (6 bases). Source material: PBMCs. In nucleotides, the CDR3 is TGTGCCAGCAGTTCAGTGACAGGGAACACTGAAGCTTTCTTT. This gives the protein CASSSVTGNTEAFF.